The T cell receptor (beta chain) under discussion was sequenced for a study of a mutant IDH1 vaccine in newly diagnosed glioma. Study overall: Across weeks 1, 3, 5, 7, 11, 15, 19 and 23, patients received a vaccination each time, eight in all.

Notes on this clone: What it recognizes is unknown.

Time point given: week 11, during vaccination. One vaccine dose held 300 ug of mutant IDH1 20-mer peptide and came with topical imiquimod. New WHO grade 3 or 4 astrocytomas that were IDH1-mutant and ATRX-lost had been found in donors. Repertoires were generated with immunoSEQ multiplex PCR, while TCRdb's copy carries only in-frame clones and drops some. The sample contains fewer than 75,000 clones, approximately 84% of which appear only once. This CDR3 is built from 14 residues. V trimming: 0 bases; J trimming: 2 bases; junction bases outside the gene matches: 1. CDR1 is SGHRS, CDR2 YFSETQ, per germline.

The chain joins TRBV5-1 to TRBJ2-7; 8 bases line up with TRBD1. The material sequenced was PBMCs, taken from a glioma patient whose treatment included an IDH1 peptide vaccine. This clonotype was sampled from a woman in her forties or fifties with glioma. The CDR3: CASSLGTGTYEQYF. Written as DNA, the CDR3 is TGCGCCAGCAGCTTGGGGACAGGGACCTACGAGCAGTACTTC.